This TCR beta chain was documented in a study of radiation and T cells in renal cell carcinoma. TCRdb's table, derived via immunoSEQ multiplex PCR, lists solely in-frame clones and lacks some. The profile shows some 72,000 clones, around 76% of them singletons. Regarding time point: blood 2 weeks post-SBRT. Treatment meaning: 15 Gy SBRT to primary tumor, nephrectomy 4 weeks later. Germline assignment: CDR1 SGHTA and CDR2 FQGNSA. The V end was cut by 4 bases, the J end by 2 bases, with 11 bases between. The CDR3 extends over 14 amino acids. Specimen: blood, collected from a patient whose treatment included radiotherapy and nephrectomy. J is TRBJ1-2 and V is TRBV7-2; maybe TRBD1 (6 bases). This TCR was sampled from a man between 60 and 75 years old with renal cell carcinoma. The CDR3 sequence: CASSSGTRNYGYTF. The CDR3 bases are TGTGCCAGCAGCTCCGGGACACGCAACTATGGCTACACCTTC.